Included here is one TCR beta chain sequence, with context. What it binds is not known. The V and J ends lost 3 bases and 8 bases respectively, with 13 bases between them. In germline, CDR1 is DFQATT, CDR2 SNEGSKA (reference sequence). The CDR3 is 12 residues long. This entry comes from a study of CD8 T cells in Susac syndrome. TEMRA cells were FACS-enriched and CD8+ and CD4+ T cells negatively isolated. Findings of the study overall: The authors acknowledged that the study's TCR sequencing and HLA analysis involved relatively few individuals.

Random hexamers were used to reverse transcribe the RNA input (about 0.5 to 1 ug). Amplification of TCR beta CDR3 by immunoSEQ multiplex PCR spanned 54 Vbeta and 13 Jbeta. MiXCR was run by TCRdb on the immunoSEQ multiplex PCR reads, yielding one entry per CDR3 protein. The sample contains about 140,000 distinct CDR3 sequences, 95% of which appear only once. The sequence came from a human donor with Susac syndrome. The rearrangement links TRBV20-1 to TRBJ1-2; D gene ambiguous. The sample taken for sequencing was CD4+ T cells from PBMCs. The CDR3 reads CSASAGVEGYTF. For the CDR3, the DNA is TGCAGTGCTAGCGCCGGAGTGGAGGGCTACACCTTC.